Given below is one T cell receptor beta chain in context. Its matching antigen is unknown. The data were taken from a study of T-cell memory formation after mild COVID-19. Regarding the study as a whole: Cross-reactive memory seemingly joined, as some responding clones were found in pre-infection memory. Day 37-peaking second-wave clones had unconfirmed SARS-CoV-2 specificity. CD4+ bias marked clones expanding day 15 to 37, unlike balanced contracting clones.

The germline V and J ends were trimmed by 4 bases and 7 bases, with 21 bases remaining between them. The length of the CDR3 is 16 residues. The germline CDR1 and CDR2 sequences are MGHRA and YSYEKL. After 5'RACE with constant-segment primers, TCR alpha and TCR beta cDNA libraries carrying sample barcodes and UMIs were obtained. TCRdb reprocessed the 5' RACE reads with MiXCR, giving one entry per CDR3 protein. The sample lists fewer than 550,000 distinct CDR3 sequences, roughly 20% seen once, with around 8.4% in the top ten. The source of this sequence is an adult woman who had mild COVID-19 (a few samples of this study predate the infection). Cell type and time point are not known. The sequencing sample was made of PBMCs or a T cell subset sorted from them (not recorded which). This sequence joins TRBV4-1 and TRBJ2-3; D gene unclear. CDR3 in amino acids: CASSPRHANFDHTQYF. In DNA, the CDR3 is TGCGCCAGCAGCCCCAGACACGCCAATTTCGATCATACGCAGTATTTT.